The 10 T cell receptor beta chains presented below share a single source sample, sequenced in a study of blood T cell repertoires in COVID-19. The protocol was immunoSEQ multiplex PCR, while the TCRdb copy is restricted to in-frame clones and leaves out a portion. The sample includes a few hundred thousand clones, roughly 81% seen only once; the top ten take 2.9%. The sample consisted of peripheral blood. These TCRs come from a man in his forties or fifties who had recovered from COVID-19.

V gene TRBV7-8 combines with J gene TRBJ1-2; 9 bases are shared with TRBD1. Germline CDR1 and CDR2: SGHVS and FQNEAQ. Unmatched junction bases numbered 13, after V lost 5 bases and J lost 3 bases. The CDR3 contains 17 residues. CDR3 bases: TGTGCCAGCAGCCAACTCCCGAACAGGGGGCAGGACTATGGCTACACCTTC. This sequence encodes CASSQLPNRGQDYGYTF.

The gene calls are TRBV15 and TRBJ1-5; possible D gene TRBD1, 6 bases. Germline CDR1 is LNHNV and CDR2 is YYDKDF (reference sequence). Trimming stripped 0 bases from V and 0 bases from J, with 9 bases between. The CDR3 runs 16 residues. This CDR3 reads CATSRDRGGSNQPQHF. CDR3 nucleotide sequence: TGTGCCACCAGCAGAGATAGGGGGGGTAGCAATCAGCCCCAGCATTTT. The entire variable domain, with the rest obtained from reference TRBV15 and TRBJ1-5, is as follows: DAMVIQNPRYQVTQFGKPVTLSCSQTLNHNVMYWYQQKSSQAPKLLFHYYDKDFNNEADTPDNFQSRRPNTSFCFLDIRSPGLGDTAMYLCATSRDRGGSNQPQHFGDGTRLSIL.

The chain recombines TRBV7-9 with TRBJ1-1; perhaps TRBD1 as D (5 bases). Trimming removed 3 bases from V and 4 bases from J, with 12 bases in between. CDR1 and CDR2 from the germline V gene are SEHNR and FQNEAQ (reference sequence). The CDR3 has 14 amino acids. Here the CDR3 reads CASSFEQVGTEAFF. Written as DNA, the CDR3 is TGTGCCAGCAGCTTTGAACAGGTGGGCACTGAAGCTTTCTTT.

This clone was observed a single time. The chain employs TRBV19 and TRBJ2-1, with TRBD1 identical over 10 bases. This CDR3 contains 12 residues. Looked up from germline, CDR1 is LNHDA and CDR2 is SQIVND (reference sequence). The J segment lost 9 bases and the V segment lost 10 bases, leaving 6 bases of the junction unmatched. The CDR3 here is CATDRGLGEQFF. CDR3 sequence (DNA): TGTGCCACTGACAGGGGGCTGGGTGAGCAGTTCTTC.

The genes are TRBV2 and TRBJ1-5; 7 bases are shared with TRBD1. CDR3 length equals 15 residues. Germline V CDR1 and CDR2: SNHLY, FYNNEI. The V gene end was trimmed by 6 bases and the J gene end by 0 bases; junction bases not matched to a gene: 5. CDR3 sequence reads: CASSGGQTSNQPQHF. DNA of the CDR3: TGTGCCAGCAGCGGGGGACAGACTAGCAATCAGCCCCAGCATTTT.

The rearrangement joins TRBV7-9 to TRBJ2-7, with 10 bases aligning to TRBD1. CDR1 SEHNR and CDR2 FQNEAQ come from the germline V gene (reference sequence). The CDR3 spans 15 residues. After removal of 2 bases from V and 4 bases from J, the junction contained 5 bases not matched to a gene. The CDR3 DNA is TGTGCCAGCAGCTTAACCGGGACAGGGGTTTACGAGCAGTACTTC. This translates into CASSLTGTGVYEQYF.

A few counts support this clone. The chain carries TRBV6-5 and TRBJ1-1; perhaps TRBD1 as D (6 bases). Germline lookup yields CDR1 MNHEY and CDR2 SVGAGI. This CDR3 is 15 amino acids long. V lost 5 bases and J 2 bases, leaving 15 bases between the germline ends. The CDR3 region has the DNA TGTGCCAGCAGTCCCGATCGGGGGGCTAACACTGAAGCTTTCTTT. Translation: CASSPDRGANTEAFF.

The chain is built from TRBV29-1 and TRBJ2-2; D unresolved. V was clipped by 4 bases and J by 8 bases, with 14 bases between them. This CDR3 has 13 amino acids. Per the germline V gene, CDR1 is SQVTM and CDR2 is ANQGSEA. CDR3 DNA: TGCAGCGTTGTCACGCGGCCCGTAGGGGAGCTGTTTTTT. It is translated as CSVVTRPVGELFF.

V gene TRBV4-1 combines with J gene TRBJ2-7; TRBD2 is a possible D gene (5 bases). V lost 0 bases to trimming and J lost 9 bases, with 18 bases between them. From germline, CDR1 is MGHRA and CDR2 YSYEKL. This CDR3 has 15 residues. CDR3 in DNA: TGCGCCAGCAGCCAAGATCGGGGAGTCAAAGGAGGGCAGTACTTC. It encodes CASSQDRGVKGGQYF.

Only one count was recorded for this clone. The chain employs TRBV27 and TRBJ2-6, with 13 bases aligning to TRBD2. In germline, CDR1 is MNHEY, CDR2 SMNVEV (reference sequence). With 0 bases clipped from V and 1 base from J, the junction kept 0 bases outside the gene matches. The CDR3 contains 18 residues. CDR3 residues: CASSLSLAGGSGANVLTF. In DNA form, the CDR3 reads TGTGCCAGCAGTTTATCACTAGCGGGAGGGTCTGGGGCCAACGTCCTGACTTTC.